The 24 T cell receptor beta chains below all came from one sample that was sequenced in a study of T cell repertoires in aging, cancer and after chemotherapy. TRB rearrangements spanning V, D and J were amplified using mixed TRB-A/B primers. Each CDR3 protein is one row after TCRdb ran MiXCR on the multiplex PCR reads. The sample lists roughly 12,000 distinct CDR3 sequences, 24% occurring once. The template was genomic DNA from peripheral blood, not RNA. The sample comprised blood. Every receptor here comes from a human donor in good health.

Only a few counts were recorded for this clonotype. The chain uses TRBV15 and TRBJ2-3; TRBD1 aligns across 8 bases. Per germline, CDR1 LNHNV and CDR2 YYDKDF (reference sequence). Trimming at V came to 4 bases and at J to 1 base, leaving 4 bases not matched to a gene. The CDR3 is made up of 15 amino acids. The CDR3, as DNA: TGTGCCACCAGCACAGGGGGCCTCCGCACAGATACGCAGTATTTT. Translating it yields CATSTGGLRTDTQYF.

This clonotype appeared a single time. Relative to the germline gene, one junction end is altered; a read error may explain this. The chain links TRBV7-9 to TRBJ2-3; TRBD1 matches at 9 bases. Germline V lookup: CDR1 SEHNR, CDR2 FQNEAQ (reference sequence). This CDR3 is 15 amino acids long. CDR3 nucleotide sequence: TGTGCCGGCAGCACGGGACAGGGAAGACAAGATACGCAGTATTTT. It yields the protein CAGSTGQGRQDTQYF.

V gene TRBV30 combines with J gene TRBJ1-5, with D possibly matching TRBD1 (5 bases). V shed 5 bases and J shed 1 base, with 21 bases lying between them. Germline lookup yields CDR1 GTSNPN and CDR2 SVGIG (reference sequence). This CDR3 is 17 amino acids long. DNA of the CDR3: TGTGCCTGGGCTCCTAAGGGGCAAAGATGGAGCAATCAGCCCCAGCATTTT. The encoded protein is CAWAPKGQRWSNQPQHF.

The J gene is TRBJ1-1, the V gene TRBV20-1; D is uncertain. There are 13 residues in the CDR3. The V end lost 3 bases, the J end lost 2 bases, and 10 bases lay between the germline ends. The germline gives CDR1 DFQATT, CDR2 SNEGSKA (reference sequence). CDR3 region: CSASGLGNTEAFF. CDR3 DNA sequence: TGCAGTGCTAGTGGTTTGGGAAACACTGAAGCTTTCTTT.

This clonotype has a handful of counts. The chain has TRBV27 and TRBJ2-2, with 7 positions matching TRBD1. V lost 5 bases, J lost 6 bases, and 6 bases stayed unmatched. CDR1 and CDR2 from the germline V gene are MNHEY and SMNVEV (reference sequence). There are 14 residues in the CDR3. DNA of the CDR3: TGTGCCAGCAGTGATTGGGACAGACCCGGGGAGCTGTTTTTT. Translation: CASSDWDRPGELFF.

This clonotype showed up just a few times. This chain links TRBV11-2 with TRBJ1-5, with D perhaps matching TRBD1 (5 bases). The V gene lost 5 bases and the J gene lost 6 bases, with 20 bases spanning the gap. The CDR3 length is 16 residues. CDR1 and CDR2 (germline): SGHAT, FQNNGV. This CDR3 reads CASSPRDRLIGQPQHF. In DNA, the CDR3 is TGTGCCAGCAGCCCCCGGGACCGATTGATTGGTCAGCCCCAGCATTTT.

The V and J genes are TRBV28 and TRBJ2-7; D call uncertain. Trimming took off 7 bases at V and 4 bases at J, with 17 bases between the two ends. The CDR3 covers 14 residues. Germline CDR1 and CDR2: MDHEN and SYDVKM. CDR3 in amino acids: CASNGPHRRYEQYF. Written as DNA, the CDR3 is TGTGCCAGCAACGGACCACATAGGCGTTACGAGCAGTACTTC.

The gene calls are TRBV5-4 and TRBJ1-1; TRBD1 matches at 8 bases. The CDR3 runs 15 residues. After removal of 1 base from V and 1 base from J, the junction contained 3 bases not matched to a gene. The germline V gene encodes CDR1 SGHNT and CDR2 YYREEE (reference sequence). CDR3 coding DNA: TGTGCCAGCAGCTTGCCTCAGGGGGCGAACACTGAAGCTTTCTTT. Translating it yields CASSLPQGANTEAFF.

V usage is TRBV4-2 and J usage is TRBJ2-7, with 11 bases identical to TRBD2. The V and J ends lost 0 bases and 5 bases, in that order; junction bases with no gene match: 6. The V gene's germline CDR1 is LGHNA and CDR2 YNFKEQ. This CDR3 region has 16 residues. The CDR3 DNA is TGTGCCAGCAGCCAAGATTGGACTAGCGGGCTAAACGAGCAGTACTTC. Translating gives CASSQDWTSGLNEQYF.

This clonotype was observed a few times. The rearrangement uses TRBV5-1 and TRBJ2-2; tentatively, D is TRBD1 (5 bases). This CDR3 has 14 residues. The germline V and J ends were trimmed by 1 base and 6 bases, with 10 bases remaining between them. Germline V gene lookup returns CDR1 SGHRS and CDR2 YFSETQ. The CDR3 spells CASSLQGVPGELFF. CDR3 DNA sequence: TGCGCCAGCAGCTTGCAGGGCGTACCCGGGGAGCTGTTTTTT. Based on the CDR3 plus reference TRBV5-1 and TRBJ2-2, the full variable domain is KAGVTQTPRYLIKTRGQQVTLSCSPISGHRSVSWYQQTPGQGLQFLFEYFSETQRNKGNFPGRFSGRQFSNSRSEMNVSTLELGDSALYLCASSLQGVPGELFFGEGSRLTVL.

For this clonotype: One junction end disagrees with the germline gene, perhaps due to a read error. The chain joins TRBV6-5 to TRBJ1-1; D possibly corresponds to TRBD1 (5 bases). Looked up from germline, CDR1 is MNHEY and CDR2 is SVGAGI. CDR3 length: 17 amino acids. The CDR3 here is CANSGHGGADTNTEAFF. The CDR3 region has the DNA TGTGCCAACAGTGGCCATGGGGGTGCGGATACGAACACTGAAGCTTTCTTT.

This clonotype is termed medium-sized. The CDR3: CASSWGTGASGYTF. CDR3 coding DNA: TGTGCCAGCAGCTGGGGGACAGGGGCCAGCGGCTACACCTTC. This chain connects TRBV5-5 to TRBJ1-2; 10 bases fit TRBD1. Germline V gives CDR1 SGHKS, CDR2 YYEKEE (reference sequence). The V and J ends lost 3 bases and 8 bases, in that order; junction bases with no gene match: 7. This CDR3 has 14 residues.

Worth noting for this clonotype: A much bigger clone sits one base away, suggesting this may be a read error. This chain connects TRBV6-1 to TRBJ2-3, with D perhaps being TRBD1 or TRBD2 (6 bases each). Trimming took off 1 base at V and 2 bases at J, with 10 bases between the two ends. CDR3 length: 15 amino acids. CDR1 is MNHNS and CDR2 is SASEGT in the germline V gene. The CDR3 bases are TGTGCCAGCAGTGAAGAGGGGGGAGACACAGATACGCAGTATTTT. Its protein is CASSEEGGDTDTQYF.

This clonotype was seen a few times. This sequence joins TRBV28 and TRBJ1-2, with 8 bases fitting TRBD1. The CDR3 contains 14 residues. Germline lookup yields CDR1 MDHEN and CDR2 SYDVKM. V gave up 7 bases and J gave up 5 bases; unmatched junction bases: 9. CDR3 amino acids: CASTSTGEGYGYTF. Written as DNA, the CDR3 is TGTGCCAGCACCTCGACAGGGGAAGGATATGGCTACACCTTC.

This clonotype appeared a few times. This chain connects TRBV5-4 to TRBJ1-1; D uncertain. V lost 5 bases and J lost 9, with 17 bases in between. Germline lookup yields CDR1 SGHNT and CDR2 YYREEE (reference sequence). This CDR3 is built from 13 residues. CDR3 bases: TGTGCCAGCAGACCCGACGGTAGGCGTAAAGCTTTCTTT. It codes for CASRPDGRRKAFF. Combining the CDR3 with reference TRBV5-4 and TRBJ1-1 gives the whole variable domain ETGVTQSPTHLIKTRGQQVTLRCSSQSGHNTVSWYQQALGQGPQFIFQYYREEENGRGNFPPRFSGLQFPNYSSELNVNALELDDSALYLCASRPDGRRKAFFGQGTRLTVV.

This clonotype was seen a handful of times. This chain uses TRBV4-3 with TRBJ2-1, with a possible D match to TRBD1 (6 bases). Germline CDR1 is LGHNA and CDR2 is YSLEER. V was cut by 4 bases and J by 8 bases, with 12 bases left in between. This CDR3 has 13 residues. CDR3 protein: CASSRQGRDEQFF. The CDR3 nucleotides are TGCGCCAGCAGCCGCCAGGGGCGGGATGAGCAGTTCTTC.

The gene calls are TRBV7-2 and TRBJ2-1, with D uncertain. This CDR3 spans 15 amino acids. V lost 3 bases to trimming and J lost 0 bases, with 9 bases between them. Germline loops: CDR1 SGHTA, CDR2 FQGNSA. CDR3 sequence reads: CASSFSFGSYNEQFF. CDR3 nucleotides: TGTGCCAGCAGCTTTAGCTTCGGCTCCTACAATGAGCAGTTCTTC. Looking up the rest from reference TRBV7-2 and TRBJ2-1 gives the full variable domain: GAGVSQSPSNKVTEKGKDVELRCDPISGHTALYWYRQSLGQGLEFLIYFQGNSAPDKSGLPSDRFSAERTGGSVSTLTIQRTQQEDSAVYLCASSFSFGSYNEQFFGPGTRLTVL.

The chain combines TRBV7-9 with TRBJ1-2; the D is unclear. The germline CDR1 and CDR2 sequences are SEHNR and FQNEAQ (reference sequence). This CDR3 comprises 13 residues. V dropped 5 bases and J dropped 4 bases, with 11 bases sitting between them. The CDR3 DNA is TGTGCCAGCAGCCCCCGTGGGGTCTATGGCTACACCTTC. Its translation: CASSPRGVYGYTF.

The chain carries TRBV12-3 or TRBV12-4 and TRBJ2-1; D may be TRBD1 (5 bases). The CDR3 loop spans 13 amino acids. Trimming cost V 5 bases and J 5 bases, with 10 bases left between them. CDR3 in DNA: TGTGCCAGCAGTACGATCAGGGACAATGAGCAGTTCTTC. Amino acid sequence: CASSTIRDNEQFF.

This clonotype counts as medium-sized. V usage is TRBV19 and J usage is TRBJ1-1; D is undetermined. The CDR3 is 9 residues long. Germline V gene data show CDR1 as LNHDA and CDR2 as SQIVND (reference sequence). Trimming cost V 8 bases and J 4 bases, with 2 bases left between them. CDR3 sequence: CASATEAFF. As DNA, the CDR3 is TGTGCCAGTGCCACTGAAGCTTTCTTT.

Here the CDR3 DNA reads TGTGCCAGCAGTCCCGGTAGATACTACGAGCAGTACTTC. Protein product: CASSPGRYYEQYF. The V gene is TRBV12-3 or TRBV12-4, the J gene TRBJ2-7; unclear D gene. This CDR3 comprises 13 residues. The germline V and J ends were trimmed by 5 bases and 3 bases, with 11 bases remaining between them.

Here the CDR3 reads CASRRQGITEAFF. DNA for the CDR3: TGTGCCAGCAGGCGACAGGGAATCACTGAAGCTTTCTTT. The rearrangement uses TRBV28 and TRBJ1-1, with TRBD1 identical over 7 bases. The length of the CDR3 is 13 residues. CDR1 is MDHEN and CDR2 is SYDVKM in the germline V gene. V lost 6 bases and J lost 4; bases outside the gene matches: 5.

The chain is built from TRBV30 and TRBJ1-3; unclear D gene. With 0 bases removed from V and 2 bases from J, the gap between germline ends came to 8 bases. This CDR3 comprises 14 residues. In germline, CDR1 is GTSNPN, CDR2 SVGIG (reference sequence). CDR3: CAWSVRRAGNTIYF. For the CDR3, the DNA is TGTGCCTGGAGTGTACGTAGGGCTGGAAACACCATATATTTT.

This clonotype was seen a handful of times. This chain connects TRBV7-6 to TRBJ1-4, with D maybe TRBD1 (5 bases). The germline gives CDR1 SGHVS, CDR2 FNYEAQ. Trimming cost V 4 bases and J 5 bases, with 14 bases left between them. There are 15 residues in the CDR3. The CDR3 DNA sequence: TGTGCCAGCAGCTCTCAGGGAACGGTAAATGAAAAACTGTTTTTT. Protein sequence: CASSSQGTVNEKLFF.